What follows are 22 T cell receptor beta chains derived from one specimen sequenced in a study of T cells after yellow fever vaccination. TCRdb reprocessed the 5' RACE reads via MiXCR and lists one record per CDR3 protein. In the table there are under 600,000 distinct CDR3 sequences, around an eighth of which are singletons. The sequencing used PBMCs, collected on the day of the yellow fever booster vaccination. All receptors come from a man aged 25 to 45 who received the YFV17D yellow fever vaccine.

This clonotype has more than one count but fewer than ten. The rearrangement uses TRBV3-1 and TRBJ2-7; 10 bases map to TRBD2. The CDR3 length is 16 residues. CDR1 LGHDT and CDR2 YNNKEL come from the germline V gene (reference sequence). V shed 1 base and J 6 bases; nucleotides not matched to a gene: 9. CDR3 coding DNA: TGTGCCAGCAGCCAAGCTACTAGCGGGATGATGGGCGAGCAGTACTTC. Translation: CASSQATSGMMGEQYF.

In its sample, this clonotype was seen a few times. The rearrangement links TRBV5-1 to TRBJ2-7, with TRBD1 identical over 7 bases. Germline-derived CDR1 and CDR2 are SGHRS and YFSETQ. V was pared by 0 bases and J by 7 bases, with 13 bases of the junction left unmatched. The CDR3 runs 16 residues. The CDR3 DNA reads TGCGCCAGCAGCTTGGAGGGGGCCGAACGCCTACGGGAGCAGTACTTC. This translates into CASSLEGAERLREQYF.

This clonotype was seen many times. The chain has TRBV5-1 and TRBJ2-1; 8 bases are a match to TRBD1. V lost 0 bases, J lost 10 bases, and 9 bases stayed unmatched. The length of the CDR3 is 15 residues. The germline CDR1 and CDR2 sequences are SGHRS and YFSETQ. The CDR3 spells CASSLGQGAVWEQFF. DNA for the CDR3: TGCGCCAGCAGCTTGGGGCAGGGGGCCGTATGGGAGCAGTTCTTC.

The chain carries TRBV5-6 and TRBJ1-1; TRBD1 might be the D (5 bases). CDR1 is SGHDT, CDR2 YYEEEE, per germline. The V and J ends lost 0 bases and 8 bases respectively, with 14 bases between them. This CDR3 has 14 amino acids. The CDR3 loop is CASSLALGGGEAFF. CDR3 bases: TGTGCCAGCAGCTTGGCCCTGGGGGGAGGAGAAGCTTTCTTT.

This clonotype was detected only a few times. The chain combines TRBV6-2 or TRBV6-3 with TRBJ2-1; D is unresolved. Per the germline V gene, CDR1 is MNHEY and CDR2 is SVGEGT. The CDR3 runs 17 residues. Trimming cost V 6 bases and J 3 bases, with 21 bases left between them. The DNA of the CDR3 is TGTGCCAGCAGCTCTAAAGCCACATCATCTAACTACAATGAGCAGTTCTTC. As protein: CASSSKATSSNYNEQFF.

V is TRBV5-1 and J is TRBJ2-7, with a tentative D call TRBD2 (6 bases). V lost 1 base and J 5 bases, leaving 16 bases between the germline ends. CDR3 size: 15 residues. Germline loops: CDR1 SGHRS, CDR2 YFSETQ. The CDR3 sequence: CASSLILEGVDEQYF. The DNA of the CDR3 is TGCGCCAGCAGCTTGATTCTGGAGGGAGTTGACGAGCAGTACTTC.

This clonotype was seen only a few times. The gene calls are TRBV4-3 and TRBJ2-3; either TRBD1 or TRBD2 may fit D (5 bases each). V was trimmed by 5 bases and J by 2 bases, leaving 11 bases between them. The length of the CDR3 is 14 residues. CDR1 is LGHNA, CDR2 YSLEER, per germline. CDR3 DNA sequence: TGCGCCAGCAGCGGGCCGGGACCCACAGATACGCAGTATTTT. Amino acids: CASSGPGPTDTQYF.

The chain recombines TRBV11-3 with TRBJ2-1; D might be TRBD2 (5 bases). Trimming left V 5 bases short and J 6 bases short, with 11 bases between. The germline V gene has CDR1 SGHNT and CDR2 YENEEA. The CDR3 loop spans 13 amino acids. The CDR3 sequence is CASSREQSNEQFF. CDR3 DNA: TGTGCCAGCAGCCGGGAACAATCCAATGAGCAGTTCTTC.

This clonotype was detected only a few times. This CDR3 reads CASSTTTNYGYTF. CDR3 in DNA: TGCGCCAGCAGCACGACAACTAACTATGGCTACACCTTC. This chain links TRBV5-1 with TRBJ1-2; D is ambiguous. V was shortened by 4 bases and J by 0 bases, with 7 bases between the two germline ends. In germline, CDR1 is SGHRS, CDR2 YFSETQ. The CDR3 contains 13 residues.

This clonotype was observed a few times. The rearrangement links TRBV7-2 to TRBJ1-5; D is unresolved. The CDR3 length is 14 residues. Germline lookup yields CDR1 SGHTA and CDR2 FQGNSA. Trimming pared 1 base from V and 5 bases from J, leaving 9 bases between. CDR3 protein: CASSLGPSYQPQHF. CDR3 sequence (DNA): TGTGCCAGCAGCTTAGGGCCTAGTTATCAGCCCCAGCATTTT.

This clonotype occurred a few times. This CDR3 reads CASSPQGHGTDTQYF. CDR3 coding DNA: TGTGCCAGCAGCCCACAGGGACATGGCACAGATACGCAGTATTTT. The chain employs TRBV28 and TRBJ2-3; a weak D match, TRBD1 (6 bases). The CDR3 consists of 15 residues. Trimming took off 6 bases at V and 1 base at J, with 14 bases between the two ends. Germline V gives CDR1 MDHEN, CDR2 SYDVKM. The entire variable domain, with the rest obtained from reference TRBV28 and TRBJ2-3, is as follows: DVKVTQSSRYLVKRTGEKVFLECVQDMDHENMFWYRQDPGLGLRLIYFSYDVKMKEKGDIPEGYSVSREKKERFSLILESASTNQTSMYLCASSPQGHGTDTQYFGPGTRLTVL.

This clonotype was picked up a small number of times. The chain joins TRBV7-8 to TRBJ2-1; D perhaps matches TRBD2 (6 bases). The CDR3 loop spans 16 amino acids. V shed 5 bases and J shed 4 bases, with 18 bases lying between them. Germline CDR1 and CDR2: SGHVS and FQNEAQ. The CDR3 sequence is CASSKNSGSGYNEQFF. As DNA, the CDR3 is TGTGCCAGCAGCAAGAACTCCGGGAGCGGTTACAATGAGCAGTTCTTC.

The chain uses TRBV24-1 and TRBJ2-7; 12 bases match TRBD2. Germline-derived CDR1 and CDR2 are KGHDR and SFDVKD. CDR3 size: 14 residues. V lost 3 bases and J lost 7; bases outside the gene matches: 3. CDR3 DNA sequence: TGTGCCACCAGTGATCACGGACTAGCGGGGGAGCAGTACTTC. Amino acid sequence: CATSDHGLAGEQYF.

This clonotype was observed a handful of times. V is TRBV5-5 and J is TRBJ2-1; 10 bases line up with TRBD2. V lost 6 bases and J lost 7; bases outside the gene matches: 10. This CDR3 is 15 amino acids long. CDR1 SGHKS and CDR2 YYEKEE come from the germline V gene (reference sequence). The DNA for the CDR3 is TGTGCCAGCACCTCGTCTAGCGGGAGATGGAATGAGCAGTTCTTC. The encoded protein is CASTSSSGRWNEQFF.

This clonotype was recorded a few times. This CDR3 is CASSADTGTGRGGYTF. As DNA, the CDR3 is TGTGCCAGCAGCGCAGACACCGGGACAGGGAGGGGTGGCTACACCTTC. The chain carries TRBV7-2 and TRBJ1-2; TRBD1 matches at 9 bases. Per the germline V gene, CDR1 is SGHTA and CDR2 is FQGNSA. This CDR3 is built from 16 residues. The J segment lost 7 bases and the V segment lost 5 bases, leaving 14 bases of the junction unmatched.

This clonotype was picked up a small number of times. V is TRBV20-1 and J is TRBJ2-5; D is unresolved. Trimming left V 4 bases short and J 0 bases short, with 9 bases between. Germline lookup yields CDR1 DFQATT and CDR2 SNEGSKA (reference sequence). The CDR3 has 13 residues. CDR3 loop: CSATASDQETQYF. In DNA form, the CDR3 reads TGCAGTGCTACAGCCAGCGACCAAGAGACCCAGTACTTC.

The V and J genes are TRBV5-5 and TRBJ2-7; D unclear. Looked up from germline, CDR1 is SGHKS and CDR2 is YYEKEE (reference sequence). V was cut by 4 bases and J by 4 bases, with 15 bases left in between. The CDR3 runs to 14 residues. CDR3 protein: CASSPTVNAYEQYF. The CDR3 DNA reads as TGTGCCAGCAGCCCTACCGTTAATGCGTACGAGCAGTACTTC.

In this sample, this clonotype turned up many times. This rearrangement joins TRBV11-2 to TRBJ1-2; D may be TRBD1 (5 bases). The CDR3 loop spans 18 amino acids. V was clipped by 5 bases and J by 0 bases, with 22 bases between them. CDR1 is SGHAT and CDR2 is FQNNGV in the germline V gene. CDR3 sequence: CASSPRRGSGSPNYGYTF. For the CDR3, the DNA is TGTGCCAGCAGCCCTCGTAGGGGTTCGGGCAGCCCTAACTATGGCTACACCTTC. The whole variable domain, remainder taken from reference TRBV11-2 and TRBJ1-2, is EAGVAQSPRYKIIEKRQSVAFWCNPISGHATLYWYQQILGQGPKLLIQFQNNGVVDDSQLPKDRFSAERLKGVDSTLKIQPAKLEDSAVYLCASSPRRGSGSPNYGYTFGSGTRLTVV.

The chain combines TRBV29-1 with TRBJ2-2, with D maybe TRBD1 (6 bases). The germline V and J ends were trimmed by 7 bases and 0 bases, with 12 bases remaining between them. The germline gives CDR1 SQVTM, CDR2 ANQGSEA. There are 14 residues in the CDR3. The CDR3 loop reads CSAGTQANTGELFF. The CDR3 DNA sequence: TGCAGCGCCGGGACACAAGCGAACACCGGGGAGCTGTTTTTT.

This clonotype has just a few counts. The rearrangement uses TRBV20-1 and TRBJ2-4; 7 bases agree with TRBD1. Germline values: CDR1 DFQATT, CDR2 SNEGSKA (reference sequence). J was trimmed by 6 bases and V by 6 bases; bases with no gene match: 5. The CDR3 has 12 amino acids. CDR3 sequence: CSAGWDRNIQYF. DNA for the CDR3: TGCAGTGCGGGCTGGGACAGAAACATTCAGTACTTC.

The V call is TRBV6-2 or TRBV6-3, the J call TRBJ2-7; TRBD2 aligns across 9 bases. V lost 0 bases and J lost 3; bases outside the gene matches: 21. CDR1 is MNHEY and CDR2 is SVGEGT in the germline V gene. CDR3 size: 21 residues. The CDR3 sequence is CASSYSIVQPPPGLADYEQYF. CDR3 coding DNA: TGTGCCAGCAGTTACTCGATAGTACAGCCCCCTCCGGGACTAGCCGACTACGAGCAGTACTTC.

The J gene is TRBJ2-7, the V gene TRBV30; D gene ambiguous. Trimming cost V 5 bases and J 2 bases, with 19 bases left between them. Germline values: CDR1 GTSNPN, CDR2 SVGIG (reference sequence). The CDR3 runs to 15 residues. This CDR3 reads CAWGEGSSDPYEQYF. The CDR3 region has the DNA TGTGCCTGGGGGGAAGGCAGCAGTGATCCCTACGAGCAGTACTTC.